This passage covers 10 T cell receptor beta chains from one sample sequenced in a study of T-cell reconstitution after alpha-beta-depleted transplantation in children. Unique molecular identifiers were incorporated during preparation of the TCRbeta library. TCRdb reanalysed the PCR reads using MiXCR and keeps one entry per CDR3 protein. The data show roughly 340,000 distinct CDR3 sequences, with about 17% seen just once and around 41% held by the top ten. Sequenced here: PBMCs, mostly from graft donor cells, sampled 360 days after TCRalphabeta/CD19-depleted stem cell transplant. The receptors here all came from a male patient aged 2-9 years who had a stem cell transplant for acute lymphoblastic leukemia, so the T cells may come from the graft donor.

This clonotype was observed a handful of times. The chain has TRBV29-1 and TRBJ2-7; TRBD1 matches at 7 bases. The germline V gene has CDR1 SQVTM and CDR2 ANQGSEA. The CDR3 consists of 11 residues. CDR3: CSTSQGYEQYF. The CDR3 coding sequence is TGCAGTACCTCACAGGGGTACGAGCAGTACTTC.

This clonotype was seen a few times. The V gene is TRBV5-6, the J gene TRBJ1-2, with D maybe TRBD1 (6 bases). CDR1 and CDR2 (germline): SGHDT, YYEEEE. The CDR3 loop spans 16 amino acids. V was pared by 1 base and J by 4 bases, with 17 bases between. DNA of the CDR3: TGTGCCAGCAGCTTGTATCAAATGGACAGTCCCTATGGCTACACCTTC. Encoded protein: CASSLYQMDSPYGYTF.

V and J are TRBV9 and TRBJ2-2; 7 nucleotides match TRBD2. The CDR3 loop spans 14 amino acids. V dropped 2 bases and J dropped 4; count of bases not matched to a gene: 2. CDR1 is SGDLS and CDR2 is YYNGEE in the germline V gene. The CDR3 region is CASSVGGSTGELFF. The CDR3 DNA follows: TGTGCCAGCAGCGTCGGCGGGAGCACCGGGGAGCTGTTTTTT. The entire variable domain, with the rest obtained from reference TRBV9 and TRBJ2-2, is as follows: DSGVTQTPKHLITATGQRVTLRCSPRSGDLSVYWYQQSLDQGLQFLIQYYNGEERAKGNILERFSAQQFPDLHSELNLSSLELGDSALYFCASSVGGSTGELFFGEGSRLTVL.

The V call is TRBV28, the J call TRBJ2-7; D is undetermined. V lost 5 bases and J 3 bases, leaving 14 bases between the germline ends. Germline lookup yields CDR1 MDHEN and CDR2 SYDVKM. This CDR3 spans 14 amino acids. CDR3 loop: CASSLRHLYYEQYF. The CDR3 bases are TGTGCCAGCAGTCTAAGGCACCTTTACTACGAGCAGTACTTC.

At least ten counts were recorded for this clonotype. The gene calls are TRBV12-5 and TRBJ2-1; 7 nucleotides align to TRBD2. Germline CDR1 is LGHNT and CDR2 is FRNRAP. The CDR3 runs to 16 residues. V gave up 0 bases and J gave up 4 bases; unmatched junction bases: 6. CDR3 DNA sequence: TGTGCTAGTGGTTTGGTATACCTAGCGGAATACAATGAGCAGTTCTTC. As protein: CASGLVYLAEYNEQFF.

J is TRBJ2-3 and V is TRBV4-3; D gene ambiguous. Trimming took off 1 base at V and 1 base at J, with 12 bases between the two ends. CDR1 LGHNA and CDR2 YSLEER come from the germline V gene. The CDR3 contains 16 residues. The CDR3 loop is CASSQVSPGGTDTQYF. DNA for the CDR3: TGCGCCAGCAGCCAAGTTTCACCAGGAGGCACAGATACGCAGTATTTT.

There are a few counts of this clonotype. The chain carries TRBV5-1 and TRBJ2-1; 7 bases match TRBD1. J lost 7 bases, V lost 0 bases, and 7 bases had no gene match. Germline assignment: CDR1 SGHRS and CDR2 YFSETQ. There are 15 residues in the CDR3. CDR3: CASSLVAGGENEQFF. The CDR3 DNA follows: TGCGCCAGCAGCTTGGTAGCAGGGGGTGAGAATGAGCAGTTCTTC.

V gene TRBV27 combines with J gene TRBJ2-2; 14 nucleotides agree with TRBD2. The germline CDR1 and CDR2 sequences are MNHEY and SMNVEV (reference sequence). The CDR3 loop spans 16 amino acids. V shed 7 bases, J shed 7 bases, and the junction held 8 bases outside the gene matches. The CDR3 here is CASTEGLAGEYGELFF. Written as DNA, the CDR3 is TGTGCCAGCACCGAGGGACTAGCGGGAGAGTACGGGGAGCTGTTTTTT.

This clonotype occurred many times. This sequence joins TRBV4-1 and TRBJ2-2; tentative D call: TRBD1 (6 bases). The V gene's germline CDR1 is MGHRA and CDR2 YSYEKL. V was trimmed by 4 bases and J by 1 base, leaving 10 bases between them. This CDR3 contains 15 residues. CDR3 sequence: CASSRWGQNTGELFF. CDR3 DNA: TGCGCCAGCAGCCGGTGGGGACAGAACACCGGGGAGCTGTTTTTT.

This rearrangement joins TRBV9 to TRBJ2-1, with 7 bases lining up with TRBD2. Per the germline V gene, CDR1 is SGDLS and CDR2 is YYNGEE. J gave up 0 bases and V 4 bases, and 13 bases lay outside the gene matches. This CDR3 is 18 amino acids long. The CDR3 is CASSPLGRGGSSYNEQFF. The DNA for the CDR3 is TGTGCCAGCAGCCCACTCGGTCGGGGCGGGAGCTCCTACAATGAGCAGTTCTTC.